A single sample gave rise to the 9 T cell receptor beta chains below, sequenced in a study of blood T cell repertoires in COVID-19. Profiled with immunoSEQ multiplex PCR; TCRdb holds only in-frame clones, not every one. The sample records 200,000 to 250,000 clones, about four fifths being singletons. What was sequenced was PBMCs or T cells enriched from blood (not recorded which). These receptors originate from a man between 60 and 75 years old who had recovered from COVID-19.

The chain links TRBV19 to TRBJ1-2, with TRBD1 as a possible D gene (6 bases). The CDR3 extends over 17 amino acids. The V end lost 3 bases, the J end lost 5 bases, and 22 bases lay between the germline ends. The germline V gene encodes CDR1 LNHDA and CDR2 SQIVND (reference sequence). CDR3 amino acids: CASSMGSGGALGYGYTF. In DNA form, the CDR3 reads TGTGCCAGTAGTATGGGTTCGGGGGGGGCGCTAGGGTATGGCTACACCTTC.

This CDR3 reads CTSSQDMAPSGGTLAKNIQYF. The CDR3 nucleotides are TGCACCAGCAGCCAAGATATGGCACCTAGCGGGGGGACTCTAGCCAAAAACATTCAGTACTTC. The chain couples TRBV1 to TRBJ2-4; no DNA check was done on the table's D call, TRBD2. TRBV1 is flagged as a pseudogene. This CDR3 spans 21 amino acids.

There are a few counts of this clone. The CDR3 DNA is TGCGCCAGCAGCCGGGACAGGAGTTCTTCTGGAAACACCATATATTTT. Translating it yields CASSRDRSSSGNTIYF. V usage is TRBV5-1 and J usage is TRBJ1-3; 8 bases line up with TRBD1. In germline, CDR1 is SGHRS, CDR2 YFSETQ. The length of the CDR3 is 16 residues. V was pared by 4 bases and J by 1 base, with 7 bases of the junction left unmatched.

V is TRBV7-8 and J is TRBJ1-3; D is unresolved. The CDR3 consists of 16 residues. CDR1 SGHVS and CDR2 FQNEAQ come from the germline V gene. Trimming removed 5 bases at V and 0 bases at J, with 14 bases between. The CDR3: CASSPLGGPSGNTIYF. The CDR3 DNA is TGTGCCAGCAGCCCCTTGGGAGGGCCCTCTGGAAACACCATATATTTT.

The chain links TRBV7-2 to TRBJ1-1; tentatively, D is TRBD1 (5 bases). V was pared by 1 base and J by 8 bases, with 11 bases between. The CDR3 has 13 amino acids. Germline V gene lookup returns CDR1 SGHTA and CDR2 FQGNSA. The CDR3 nucleotides are TGTGCCAGCAGCTTAGAATACGGGGGAGAAGCTTTCTTT. It is translated as CASSLEYGGEAFF. The whole variable domain, filled in from reference TRBV7-2 and TRBJ1-1, reads GAGVSQSPSNKVTEKGKDVELRCDPISGHTALYWYRQSLGQGLEFLIYFQGNSAPDKSGLPSDRFSAERTGGSVSTLTIQRTQQEDSAVYLCASSLEYGGEAFFGQGTRLTVV.

V usage is TRBV20-1 and J usage is TRBJ2-2; D may be TRBD2 (7 bases). V lost 3 bases, J lost 6 bases, and 20 bases lay in between. Germline CDR1 and CDR2: DFQATT and SNEGSKA (reference sequence). The CDR3 extends over 16 amino acids. The chain's CDR3 is CSASDQIRGAAGELFF. The CDR3 DNA sequence: TGCAGTGCTAGTGATCAAATTCGGGGGGCGGCCGGGGAGCTGTTTTTT.

This chain connects TRBV18 to TRBJ2-3; D perhaps matches TRBD1 (6 bases). This CDR3 has 13 amino acids. Germline V lookup: CDR1 KGHSH, CDR2 LQKENI. V gave up 8 bases and J gave up 3 bases, with 12 bases separating them. CDR3 region: CASTQGLTDTQYF. The CDR3 coding sequence is TGTGCCAGCACGCAGGGGTTAACAGATACGCAGTATTTT. The full variable domain, its missing parts supplied by reference TRBV18 and TRBJ2-3, is NAGVMQNPRHLVRRRGQEARLRCSPMKGHSHVYWYRQLPEEGLKFMVYLQKENIIDESGMPKERFSAEFPKEGPSILRIQQVVRGDSAAYFCASTQGLTDTQYFGPGTRLTVL.

The J gene is TRBJ1-3, the V gene TRBV7-9, with D possibly matching TRBD1 (6 bases). The V gene's germline CDR1 is SEHNR and CDR2 FQNEAQ (reference sequence). The CDR3 covers 14 residues. The ends were cut back, 1 base at V and 11 bases at J, with 15 bases in the middle. In DNA, the CDR3 is TGTGCCAGCAGCTTAGTTGGGGGCAGCCCTGCCATATATTTT. It translates to CASSLVGGSPAIYF.

The chain carries TRBV7-9 and TRBJ1-4, with D maybe TRBD1 (5 bases). This CDR3 has 18 residues. V was trimmed by 1 base and J by 0 bases, leaving 15 bases between them. CDR1 and CDR2 from the germline V gene are SEHNR and FQNEAQ (reference sequence). DNA of the CDR3: TGTGCCAGCAGCTTAGTCGGGGGGGTCAGTGCAACTAATGAAAAACTGTTTTTT. Translating gives CASSLVGGVSATNEKLFF.